This T cell receptor beta chain was sequenced in a study of blood T cells in healthy people across ages. In the study overall: In model experiments, template switching was able to capture about one barcoded beta molecule for every two T cells that were present.

A few counts support this clonotype. Its antigen is currently unknown. Combining a sample-barcoded 5' primer with a J-beta primer mix, a second PCR ran for roughly 6 to 12 cycles. TCRdb recomputed calls from the 5' RACE reads with MiXCR, one row per CDR3 protein. The table has about 1,500,000 distinct CDR3 sequences, 28% seen once. Points from the study as a whole: The lack of PBMC sorting stopped any conclusive naive versus antigen-experienced comparison.

With 4 bases clipped from V and 11 bases from J, the junction kept 10 bases outside the gene matches. The V gene's germline CDR1 is SGHRS and CDR2 YFSETQ. The CDR3 is 13 amino acids. The rearrangement uses TRBV5-1 and TRBJ1-1, with 8 positions matching TRBD1. This TCR derives from a woman between 25 and 40 years old in good health. The sequenced sample was blood. The chain's CDR3 is CASSVDRARKAFF. DNA for the CDR3: TGCGCCAGCAGCGTGGACAGGGCCAGGAAGGCTTTCTTT.